The source of this TCR beta chain is a study of shared clonotypes between healthy human individuals (dated by TCRdb to the early 2020s). With respect to the entire study: Two women and a few men aged 18 to 49 years were included in the cohort. To increase sequencing depth and limit assay-specific biases, different laboratories used diverse techniques to prepare libraries and sequence TCR repertoires. Leukapheresis yielded between about 0.94 and 9 billion PBMCs per donor. The study deeply sequenced blood TCR repertoires of about 5 healthy adults to estimate repertoire size and the extent of clonotype sharing between individuals. For each donor, CD4 naive and CD4 memory were each run on three plates, CD8 naive on two plates, and CD8 memory on one plate.

General conclusions and limits of the study: Sampling was restricted to blood, and TCR repertoires in tissue are likely to differ from TCR repertoires in blood. Based on pairwise subsampling, the degree of clonotype sharing among donors was expected to be affected by sequencing depth. Rarefaction of sorted-subset datasets indicated incomplete sequencing despite the large sequencing depth. The genetic and exposure-history diversity represented was limited by the small number of donors. Roughly 5% of naive CD4, 3% to 4% of naive CD8, roughly 2.4% of memory CD4, and 0.35% to 0.4% of memory CD8 clonotypes were shared across several donors. Estimated clonotype richness was generally larger for naive than for memory subsets. Compared with non-shared clonotypes, clonotypes shared by all four sorted-subset donors had higher generation probabilities.

TCR CDR3 regions were amplified from genomic DNA by multiplex PCR using the deep immunoSEQ assay. Extracted genomic DNA from each cell subset was spread evenly across all wells of several immunoSEQ 96-well plates, with each plate serving as a replicate. For sorted subsets, each replicate PCR was loaded with roughly 190 ng genomic DNA, equivalent to 25,000 to 35,000 T cell genomes. The purified libraries were quantified using a Qubit 3.0 fluorometer, sized with a Bioanalyzer 2100, and then quantified again using the KAPA Library Quantification kit. Each immunoSEQ 96-well plate was sequenced on its own single-read 150-cycle Illumina NextSeq 550 flow cell. In the original analysis: The immunoSEQ output contained only junctional sequences without quality scores, so filtering could not match that applied to full-length reads. To assign V/J genes and CDR3, sequences were annotated using PyIR, a Python wrapper for IgBLAST v1.9, with IMGT germline references. Reads with weak V/J assignments (E-value above 1e-6), missing CDR3, stop codons, out-of-frame junctions, or ambiguous translated residues were removed. A V3J clonotype was defined by an identical inferred V gene, J gene, and CDR3 amino acid sequence. Percentage overlap between repertoires was calculated by dividing the number of shared unique clonotypes by the size of the smaller repertoire. Repertoire richness was assessed with RTK rarefaction, the Chao1 estimator, and Recon v2.1 estimates of unobserved clonotypes. Generation probabilities for all TCRbeta clonotypes obtained by the gDNA method from a handful of donors were computed using OLGA. The table comes from immuneACCESS by way of TCRdb, which keeps in-frame sequences with V and J called. Part of the clones is missing from these tables; in studies checked, under half for an unresolved V gene and the rest for unknown reasons. V and J calls plus clone size are reproduced from that table; the DNA served to infer D and trimming. The sample table holds millions of clones, of which roughly 94% were seen once. The leading ten clones occupy 0.1% to 0.15% of the sample.

Healthy HIV-negative adults with no recently reported acute infections or vaccinations were included as donors. All donors were Caucasian adults living in Nashville, Tennessee, USA. Magnetic negative selection was used to enrich CD4+ T cells, after which naive cells were positively selected on CD45RA and the negative fraction became the memory subset. After blood collection by leukapheresis, PBMCs were isolated using Ficoll-Histopaque density gradient centrifugation and then cryopreserved in the vapor phase of liquid nitrogen. Purity and quantity of every magnetically sorted T cell population were checked by analytical flow cytometry. Genomic DNA was isolated from every sorted fraction and measured by UV absorbance on a Nanodrop 2000c. A note on this clone: Its antigen is currently not known. Base-call qualities are not available, and no considerably larger clone is one nucleotide away.

Trimming leaves V shorter by 2 bases and J shorter by 1 base, with the junction holding 11 bases beyond the gene matches. The germline V gene encodes CDR1 MGHRA and CDR2 YSYEKL. From cysteine to phenylalanine, the CDR3 is 18 amino acids long. CDR3 DNA only is kept here, 54 bases in frame from base 1. The chain joins TRBV4-1 to TRBJ2-7, with 10 bases in between that match TRBD2. What was sequenced was naive CD4+ T cells sorted from blood. What this sample's cell subset or site label stands for: CD45RA+ positively selected. The sequence was collected from a man aged 18-30 years in good health. The DNA sequence is TGCGCCAGCAGCCAATCTACTAGCGGGGTCCCGCTTTCCTACGAGCAGTACTTC. Translated, this gives CASSQSTSGVPLSYEQYF.